One and the same sample provided the 28 T cell receptor beta chains below, sequenced in a study of CD4 T cells in relation to SARS-CoV-2 and coronaviruses. Their antigens remain unidentified. CD4+ T cells from unexposed donors were obtained before the COVID-19 pandemic (2011-2018). Isolation of CD4+ T cells took place after about 9 days in culture. The protocol was immunoSEQ multiplex PCR, while the TCRdb copy is restricted to in-frame clones and leaves out a portion. This table holds 20,000 to 25,000 clones, less than 70% found once. The source material was CD4+ T cells from PBMCs, cultured in vitro. The source is a human donor in good health.

The chain is built from TRBV7-8 and TRBJ2-5; TRBD2 matches 11 bases. The CDR3 sequence is 14 residues long. Losses at the gene ends were 4 bases for V and 9 bases for J; bases not matched to a gene: 7. Per the germline V gene, CDR1 is SGHVS and CDR2 is FQNEAQ. CDR3 DNA: TGTGCCAGCAGCTCATTTAGCGGGAGGGGGTCCCAGTACTTC. Translation gives CASSSFSGRGSQYF.

V and J are TRBV11-2 and TRBJ2-5; D may be TRBD2 (6 bases). V lost 6 bases and J 4 bases, leaving 18 bases between the germline ends. This CDR3 spans 15 amino acids. CDR1 SGHAT and CDR2 FQNNGV come from the germline V gene. In DNA, the CDR3 is TGTGCCAGCAGTTCGGGACTCAAAATCGGAGAGACCCAGTACTTC. Its protein product is CASSSGLKIGETQYF.

This chain uses TRBV9 with TRBJ2-1; 9 bases align to TRBD1. This CDR3 is built from 18 residues. V lost 4 bases and J lost 8; bases outside the gene matches: 19. The germline V gene has CDR1 SGDLS and CDR2 YYNGEE. Written as DNA, the CDR3 is TGTGCCAGCAGCCCCCACGGGCTTCCCGACAGGGGGGCGGATGAGCAGTTCTTC. This encodes CASSPHGLPDRGADEQFF.

This rearrangement joins TRBV18 to TRBJ2-3; 9 positions agree with TRBD1. V was clipped by 5 bases and J by 0 bases; unmatched bases: 6. Germline loops: CDR1 KGHSH, CDR2 LQKENI. CDR3 length: 16 amino acids. DNA for the CDR3: TGTGCCAGCTCATCCGGACAGGGGATAAGCACAGATACGCAGTATTTT. Protein product: CASSSGQGISTDTQYF.

The V and J genes are TRBV7-6 and TRBJ1-4; D remains unclear. The CDR3 covers 19 residues. Between the trimmed V and J ends, which lost 4 bases and 0 bases, there was a span of 21 bases. CDR1 is SGHVS, CDR2 FNYEAQ, per germline. CDR3: CASSSRLGLIIATNEKLFF. The CDR3 DNA sequence: TGTGCCAGCAGCTCGCGCCTCGGACTTATCATAGCAACTAATGAAAAACTGTTTTTT.

This clone was detected only a few times. CDR3 DNA sequence: TGCGCCAGCAGCCAAGTAGGTAGGGGGCGAAGTAATGAAAAACTGTTTTTT. Translated, it gives CASSQVGRGRSNEKLFF. V usage is TRBV4-1 and J usage is TRBJ1-4; 7 bases align to TRBD1. Germline CDR1 and CDR2: MGHRA and YSYEKL. This CDR3 region has 17 residues. The ends lost 1 base at V and 4 bases at J; junction bases unmatched: 9.

The CDR3 spells CASRSGGLAGVGGELFF. CDR3 in DNA: TGTGCCAGTAGAAGTGGGGGTCTAGCGGGAGTAGGAGGGGAGCTGTTTTTT. The chain is built from TRBV19 and TRBJ2-2; TRBD2 agrees at 10 bases. With V trimmed by 6 bases and J by 8 bases, 15 bases remained unmatched. CDR1 LNHDA and CDR2 SQIVND come from the germline V gene (reference sequence). The CDR3 extends over 17 amino acids.

The chain links TRBV21-1 to TRBJ1-1. TRBV21-1 is listed as a pseudogene. This CDR3 contains 11 residues. The CDR3 protein is CASRAITEAFF. The CDR3 DNA reads TGTGCCAGCCGAGCCATCACTGAAGCTTTCTTT.

The chain employs TRBV25-1 and TRBJ2-5; D may be TRBD2 (5 bases). V was pared by 6 bases and J by 0 bases, with 11 bases between. CDR3 length: 14 residues. Germline V gene data show CDR1 as MGHDK and CDR2 as SYGVNS. The DNA of the CDR3 is TGTGCCAGCAGCGCTCCCGGGGACCAAGAGACCCAGTACTTC. Protein sequence: CASSAPGDQETQYF.

In this sample, this clone turned up a few times. The chain joins TRBV9 to TRBJ1-3, with a tentative D call TRBD1 (6 bases). Germline CDR1 reads SGDLS; CDR2 reads YYNGEE. This CDR3 comprises 14 residues. V lost 6 bases, J lost 3 bases, and 13 bases lay in between. CDR3 nucleotide sequence: TGTGCCAGCACGGCGGGGGCCGGTGGAAACACCATATATTTT. Residues: CASTAGAGGNTIYF.

Concerning this clone: This sample includes further DNA sequences coding for the same CDR3. This chain joins TRBV6-1 and TRBJ2-7; 10 nucleotides agree with TRBD1. The CDR3 loop spans 15 amino acids. Germline CDR1 is MNHNS and CDR2 is SASEGT. With V trimmed by 2 bases and J by 2 bases, 3 bases remained unmatched. In DNA form, the CDR3 reads TGTGCCAGCAGTGAAATGGACAGGGGGACCTACGAGCAGTACTTC. It is translated as CASSEMDRGTYEQYF.

The rearrangement uses TRBV23-1 and TRBJ1-2; D might be TRBD1 (5 bases). TRBV23-1 is an ORF; its function is uncertain. V lost 9 bases to trimming and J lost 5 bases, with 22 bases between them. The CDR3 sequence is 15 residues long. CDR3 amino acids: CASSPSIRGAYGYTF. CDR3 DNA: TGCGCCAGTAGCCCCTCGATTAGGGGCGCTTATGGCTACACCTTC.

This sequence joins TRBV5-5 and TRBJ2-7; D is perhaps TRBD2 (6 bases). The germline CDR1 and CDR2 sequences are SGHKS and YYEKEE (reference sequence). Trimming took off 0 bases at V and 1 base at J, with 11 bases between the two ends. This CDR3 region has 15 residues. In DNA, the CDR3 is TGTGCCAGCAGCTTGGCCGGGGGTGGGTCCTACGAGCAGTACTTC. This codes for CASSLAGGGSYEQYF.

The J gene is TRBJ2-7, the V gene TRBV7-2; 9 bases map to TRBD2. The trim removed 2 bases at V and 0 bases at J, leaving 5 bases unmatched. This CDR3 is 16 amino acids long. CDR1 and CDR2 from the germline V gene are SGHTA and FQGNSA. CDR3 residues: CASSLTGGGGSYEQYF. CDR3 DNA: TGTGCCAGCAGCTTAACGGGCGGGGGGGGCTCCTACGAGCAGTACTTC.

Note on this clone: Other DNA variants within this sample encode the same CDR3. The chain recombines TRBV9 with TRBJ2-7; 8 nucleotides align to TRBD2. V trimming: 0 bases; J trimming: 3 bases; junction bases outside the gene matches: 5. Germline V CDR1 and CDR2: SGDLS, YYNGEE. The CDR3 loop spans 15 amino acids. CDR3 sequence reads: CASSVGTSHIYEQYF. The CDR3 DNA reads TGTGCCAGCAGCGTAGGGACTAGCCACATCTACGAGCAGTACTTC.

The rearrangement uses TRBV7-9 and TRBJ2-7; D not certain. The germline gives CDR1 SEHNR, CDR2 FQNEAQ (reference sequence). V was shortened by 2 bases and J by 0 bases, with 17 bases between the two germline ends. The CDR3 consists of 17 residues. The CDR3 spells CASSLSFPGLASYEQYF. The DNA for the CDR3 is TGTGCCAGCAGCTTAAGTTTCCCGGGTTTAGCCTCCTACGAGCAGTACTTC.

The chain's CDR3 is CASSPGLWGNTIYF. Written as DNA, the CDR3 is TGTGCCAGCAGCCCAGGCCTCTGGGGAAACACCATATATTTT. The rearrangement joins TRBV3-1 (or the pseudogene TRBV3-2) to TRBJ1-3, with D hard to call. Germline CDR1 LGHDT, CDR2 YNNKEL (reference sequence). Deletions cut 4 bases from V and 4 bases from J, with 11 bases between. The CDR3 contains 14 residues.

The chain carries TRBV7-2 and TRBJ2-1; D not certain. Trimming removed 1 base from V and 6 bases from J, with 10 bases in between. Germline loops: CDR1 SGHTA, CDR2 FQGNSA. CDR3 length: 14 amino acids. In DNA, the CDR3 is TGTGCCAGCAGCTTAGTTCAAGCCTCCAATGAGCAGTTCTTC. Translating it yields CASSLVQASNEQFF. The full variable domain, with the rest looked up from reference TRBV7-2 and TRBJ2-1, is GAGVSQSPSNKVTEKGKDVELRCDPISGHTALYWYRQSLGQGLEFLIYFQGNSAPDKSGLPSDRFSAERTGGSVSTLTIQRTQQEDSAVYLCASSLVQASNEQFFGPGTRLTVL.

The chain is built from TRBV3-1 (or the pseudogene TRBV3-2) and TRBJ2-5, with D possibly being TRBD2 (6 bases). The CDR3 totals 15 residues. Germline V lookup: CDR1 LGHDT, CDR2 YNNKEL (reference sequence). V gave up 3 bases and J gave up 5 bases, with 16 bases separating them. The CDR3 sequence is CASSHDLRDFETQYF. CDR3 coding DNA: TGTGCCAGCAGCCATGATTTGCGGGATTTTGAGACCCAGTACTTC.

The chain couples TRBV7-2 to TRBJ1-2; D is perhaps TRBD1 (6 bases). V lost 7 bases to trimming and J lost 4 bases, with 13 bases between them. Germline-derived CDR1 and CDR2 are SGHTA and FQGNSA. CDR3 length equals 13 residues. The CDR3 DNA sequence: TGTGCCAGCACCGAGGGGGGCAGCTATGGCTACACCTTC. Residues: CASTEGGSYGYTF.

The rearrangement uses TRBV30 and TRBJ2-5; D gene ambiguous. Trimming left V 2 bases short and J 7 bases short, with 11 bases between. The CDR3 length is 12 residues. CDR1 is GTSNPN, CDR2 SVGIG, per germline (reference sequence). CDR3 loop: CAWSQPPGTQYF. CDR3 nucleotide sequence: TGTGCCTGGAGTCAGCCCCCGGGGACCCAGTACTTC.

The V gene is TRBV20-1, the J gene TRBJ2-7; D is possibly TRBD2 (6 bases). V was pared by 5 bases and J by 4 bases, with 9 bases between. The CDR3 has 11 amino acids. Per the germline V gene, CDR1 is DFQATT and CDR2 is SNEGSKA (reference sequence). For the CDR3, the DNA is TGCAGTGCTCTCCGGGAGTACGAGCAGTACTTC. Translating it yields CSALREYEQYF.

This sequence joins TRBV6-6 and TRBJ1-1; no firm D call. Germline CDR1 MNHNY, CDR2 SVGAGI (reference sequence). Trimming left V 0 bases short and J 2 bases short, with 1 base between. This CDR3 has 12 amino acids. The CDR3 sequence: CASSYSNTEAFF. CDR3 DNA: TGTGCCAGCAGTTACTCCAACACTGAAGCTTTCTTT.

The chain is built from TRBV3-1 (or the pseudogene TRBV3-2) and TRBJ2-5; the D gene is possibly TRBD2 (6 bases). The CDR3 loop spans 15 amino acids. Trimming stripped 0 bases from V and 4 bases from J, with 12 bases between. Germline loops: CDR1 LGHDT, CDR2 YNNKEL (reference sequence). CDR3 sequence reads: CASSQDPTSLETQYF. In DNA, the CDR3 is TGTGCCAGCAGCCAAGATCCCACTAGCCTAGAGACCCAGTACTTC.

The chain uses TRBV3-1 (or the pseudogene TRBV3-2) and TRBJ1-6, with TRBD1 as a possible D gene (6 bases). Trimming took off 0 bases at V and 10 bases at J, with 13 bases between the two ends. The CDR3 spans 15 residues. Germline CDR1 LGHDT, CDR2 YNNKEL (reference sequence). The CDR3 nucleotides read TGTGCCAGCAGCCAAGATGGGGGCGCAGGATCACCCCTCCACTTT. It codes for CASSQDGGAGSPLHF.

The chain recombines TRBV27 with TRBJ2-3; TRBD2 matches 10 bases. Germline CDR1 MNHEY, CDR2 SMNVEV (reference sequence). This CDR3 region has 16 residues. The V gene end was trimmed by 3 bases and the J gene end by 1 base; junction bases not matched to a gene: 4. The CDR3 spells CASSLSGGAGTDTQYF. The CDR3 DNA reads TGTGCCAGCAGTTTGAGCGGGGGGGCGGGCACAGATACGCAGTATTTT.

This clone has more than one count but fewer than ten. CDR3 residues: CASSALTAGQGNQPQHF. CDR3 DNA: TGCGCCAGCAGCGCATTAACCGCGGGACAGGGCAATCAGCCCCAGCATTTT. This rearrangement joins TRBV4-1 to TRBJ1-5; 8 bases fit TRBD1. The V gene end was trimmed by 5 bases and the J gene end by 2 bases; junction bases not matched to a gene: 11. CDR1 is MGHRA and CDR2 is YSYEKL in the germline V gene. The CDR3 extends over 17 amino acids.

The CDR3: CASSSHRGRGGTTSYEQYF. Here the CDR3 DNA reads TGTGCCAGTAGTTCTCACAGGGGGCGCGGGGGGACCACCTCCTACGAGCAGTACTTC. The chain combines TRBV19 with TRBJ2-7; TRBD1 might be the D (9 bases). V gave up 5 bases and J gave up 0 bases, with 26 bases separating them. Germline CDR1 and CDR2: LNHDA and SQIVND (reference sequence). The CDR3 runs 19 residues.